This record looks at one T cell receptor (beta chain) sequence and its context. The antigen remains undetermined. The PCR employed 60 Vbeta primers together with 13 Jbeta primers. Produced via immunoSEQ multiplex PCR; TCRdb's table is partial and in-frame only. The sample includes around 93,000 clones, 82% of them seen just once. This specimen belongs to a study of cytomegalovirus exposure and HLA in healthy donors. Germline V gives CDR1 MDHEN, CDR2 SYDVKM. The CDR3 contains 16 residues. J was trimmed by 0 bases and V by 4 bases; bases with no gene match: 7. Notes on the study in general: Later, TCR association rates were found to vary by HLA locus, highest for DRB1 and lowest for HLA-C.

This clonotype was obtained from a man aged 45-60 years in good health and CMV-seronegative. What was sequenced was PBMCs. The rearrangement links TRBV28 to TRBJ2-3; 7 bases match TRBD2. In DNA form, the CDR3 reads TGTGCCAGCAGTTCCCCAAGCGGGATAAGCACAGATACGCAGTATTTT. Amino acid sequence: CASSSPSGISTDTQYF.